The sequence of this T cell receptor beta chain was determined in a study of CD4+ T cells in melanoma. General observations from the study: CD8+ T cell, macrophage and B cell function reportedly correlated with neoantigen-specific CD4+ T cells. Neoantigen-specific CD4+ T cells in melanoma reportedly had diverse differentiation states.

The germline gives CDR1 MNHNS, CDR2 SASEGT. V gave up 6 bases and J gave up 5 bases; unmatched junction bases: 6. This CDR3 contains 15 residues. Comments on this clone: The antigen is unknown.

Some clones are missing from TCRdb's copy, which holds only in-frame ones; the method was immunoSEQ multiplex PCR. The data show 15,000 to 20,000 clones, with approximately 84% seen just once and under 7% held by the top ten. Sequences were obtained from cells from a culture (not recorded whether cultured in vitro). The genes are TRBV6-1 and TRBJ2-2, with TRBD1 matching over 10 bases. This receptor was identified in a human donor with melanoma. CDR3 nucleotide sequence: TGTGCCAGCAGGGGGTGGGACAGGGGTACCGGGGAGCTGTTTTTT. It is translated as CASRGWDRGTGELFF.